This TCR beta chain was recorded in a study of blood T cell repertoires in COVID-19. Here immunoSEQ multiplex PCR was the method, and the copy in TCRdb shows in-frame clones only, minus some. The sample shows 300,000 to 500,000 clones, 85% to 90% of them seen only once. There are 13 residues in the CDR3. Looked up from germline, CDR1 is KGHSH and CDR2 is LQKENI. Between the trimmed V and J ends, which lost 3 bases and 8 bases, there was a span of 13 bases. This clone was seen more than once but under ten times. The gene calls are TRBV18 and TRBJ1-2; no clear D gene. This TCR was sampled from a woman aged 30 to 39 with acute COVID-19. Input material: PBMCs or T cells enriched from blood (not recorded which). CDR3 coding DNA: TGTGCCAGCTCACCCCAAAAGAACGGGGGCTACACCTTC. This sequence encodes CASSPQKNGGYTF.